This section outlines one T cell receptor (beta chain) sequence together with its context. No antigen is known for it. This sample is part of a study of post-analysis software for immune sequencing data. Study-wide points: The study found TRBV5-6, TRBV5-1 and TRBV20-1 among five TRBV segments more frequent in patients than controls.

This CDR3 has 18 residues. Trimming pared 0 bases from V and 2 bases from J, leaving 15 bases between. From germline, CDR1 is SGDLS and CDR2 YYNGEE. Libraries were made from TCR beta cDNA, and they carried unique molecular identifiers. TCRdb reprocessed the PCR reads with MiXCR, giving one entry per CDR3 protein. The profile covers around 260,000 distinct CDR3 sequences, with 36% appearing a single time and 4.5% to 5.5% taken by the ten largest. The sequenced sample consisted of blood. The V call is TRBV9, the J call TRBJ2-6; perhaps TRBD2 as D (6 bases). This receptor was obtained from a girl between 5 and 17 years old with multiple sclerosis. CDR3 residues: CASSVEMGGHTGANVLTF. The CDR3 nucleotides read TGTGCCAGCAGCGTAGAGATGGGGGGTCACACTGGGGCCAACGTCCTGACTTTC.